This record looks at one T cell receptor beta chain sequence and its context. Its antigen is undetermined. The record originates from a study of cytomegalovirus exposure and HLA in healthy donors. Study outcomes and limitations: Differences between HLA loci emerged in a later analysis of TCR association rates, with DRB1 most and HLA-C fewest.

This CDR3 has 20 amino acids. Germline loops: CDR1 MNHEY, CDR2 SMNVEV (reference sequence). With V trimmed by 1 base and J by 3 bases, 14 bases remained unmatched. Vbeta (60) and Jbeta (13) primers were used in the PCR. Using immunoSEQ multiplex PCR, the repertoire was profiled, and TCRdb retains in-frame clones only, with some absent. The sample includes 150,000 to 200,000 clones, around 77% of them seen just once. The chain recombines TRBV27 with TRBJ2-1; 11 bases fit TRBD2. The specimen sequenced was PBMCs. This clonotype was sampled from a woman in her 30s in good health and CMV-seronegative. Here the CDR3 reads CASSLFPPGTSGQFYNEQFF. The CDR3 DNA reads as TGTGCCAGCAGTTTATTCCCCCCCGGGACTAGCGGACAATTCTACAATGAGCAGTTCTTC.